This entry features one TCR beta chain sequence. As yet, its antigen is unknown. This sample was taken from a study of T cell responses to AZD1222 COVID-19 vaccine. Study details: Second doses that came at about 4 or about 12 weeks were put together.

Trimming stripped 5 bases from V and 0 bases from J, with 13 bases between. The CDR3 loop spans 15 amino acids. Germline CDR1 is SEHNR and CDR2 is FQNEAQ (reference sequence). Assay used: immunoSEQ multiplex PCR; TCRdb lists only in-frame clones, some missing. The sample holds some 130,000 clones; 85% to 95% are singletons and the top ten take around 1.6%. Study-wide results and limits: The span of vaccine-associated CD4 TCRs extended across spike, with dominance at 160-218 and 743-854. Nearly half of spike-specific TCRs reportedly target variant regions that are unmutated in the B.1.351 and B.1.1.7 variants. No repertoire was sampled before or during the peak T cell response, only after it.

J is TRBJ1-2 and V is TRBV7-9, with D perhaps matching TRBD1 (5 bases). The sample in question was peripheral blood, obtained on day 0 of AZD1222 vaccination. This receptor was taken from an adult in good health. In nucleotides, the CDR3 is TGTGCCAGCAGCAGCGGGACGGCGACTAACTATGGCTACACCTTC. Its protein product is CASSSGTATNYGYTF.